This T cell receptor (beta chain) was recorded in a study of blood T cells in healthy people across ages. V was pared by 5 bases and J by 3 bases, with 6 bases of the junction left unmatched. CDR3 length: 15 residues. CDR1 is MNHNS and CDR2 is SASEGT in the germline V gene. A sample-barcoded 5' primer and a J-beta primer mix were used in a second PCR of roughly 6 to 12 cycles. Every cDNA was tagged by a template-switch adaptor with 12 random nucleotides. In TCRdb, the 5' RACE reads were re-called with MiXCR into one record per CDR3 protein. Of 800,000 to 1,300,000 distinct CDR3 sequences listed, approximately 26% are singletons. The same sample was also studied in work on T cells of mothers and their children. From that paper: The donors comprised about 6 children and their three healthy Caucasian mothers.

Source material: blood. The TCR originated in a girl aged 2 to 9 in good health. This chain connects TRBV6-1 to TRBJ2-1, with 8 positions matching TRBD2. This CDR3 is CASSPRGGYYNEQFF. The CDR3 DNA follows: TGTGCCAGCAGTCCCCGGGGGGGTTACTACAATGAGCAGTTCTTC.